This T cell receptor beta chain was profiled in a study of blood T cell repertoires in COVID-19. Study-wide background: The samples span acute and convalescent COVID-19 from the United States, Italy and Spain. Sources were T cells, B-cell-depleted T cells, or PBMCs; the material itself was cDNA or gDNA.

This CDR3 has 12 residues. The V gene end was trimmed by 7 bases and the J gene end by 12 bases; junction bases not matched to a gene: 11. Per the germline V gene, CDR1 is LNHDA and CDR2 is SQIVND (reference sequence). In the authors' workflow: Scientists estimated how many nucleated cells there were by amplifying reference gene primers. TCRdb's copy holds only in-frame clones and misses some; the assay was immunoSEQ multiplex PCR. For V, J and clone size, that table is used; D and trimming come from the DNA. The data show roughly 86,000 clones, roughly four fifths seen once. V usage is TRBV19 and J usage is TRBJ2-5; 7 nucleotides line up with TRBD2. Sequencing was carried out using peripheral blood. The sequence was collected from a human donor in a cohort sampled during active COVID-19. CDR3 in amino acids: CASNGLADYKYF. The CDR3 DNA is TGTGCCAGTAATGGTCTAGCGGATTATAAGTACTTC.